This T cell receptor beta chain comes out of a study of siplizumab effects on memory and regulatory T cells. This clone was recorded only once. The antigen is undetermined. Here immunoSEQ multiplex PCR was the method, and the copy in TCRdb shows in-frame clones only, minus some. The table records approximately 92,000 clones, 90% to 95% of them present only once. The germline CDR1 and CDR2 sequences are SNHLY and FYNNEI. V shed 2 bases and J shed 0 bases, with 11 bases lying between them. The CDR3 covers 16 residues. Findings of the study overall: Among alloreactive clones, only a minor fraction mapped to unstimulated subsets. Siplizumab produced a significant drop in alloreactive sequences attributable to unstimulated CD4+ memory cells.

Sequenced input: non-Treg CD4+ T cells sorted from blood. This chain uses TRBV2 with TRBJ2-4; no clear D gene. This sequence originates from a human donor in good health. CDR3 sequence reads: CASSESLSLAKNIQYF. The CDR3, as DNA: TGTGCCAGCAGTGAAAGTCTATCTCTAGCCAAAAACATTCAGTACTTC.